This T cell receptor beta chain was sequenced during a study of T cell responses to AZD1222 COVID-19 vaccine (dated by TCRdb to the early 2020s). Notes on the research overall: Because spike-specific TCR depth and breadth did not differ between the two schedules, AZD1222 recipients who got a second dose at roughly 4 weeks were pooled with those who got a second dose at roughly 12 weeks. A total of more than 230 trial participants underwent TCR sequencing, of whom 207 received two doses of AZD1222 and around 25 received two doses of the MenACWY control vaccine. Enrollment into the trials was organized by age into subgroups of 18-55, 56-69 and 70-plus years, and those subgroups contained approximately 160, 26 and 62 TCR-sequenced participants, respectively.

The CDR3 regions of human TCRbeta chains were subjected to immunosequencing. In the source study's methods: Repertoire TCRs were checked for matches against a reference library of SARS-CoV-2-specific TCRs that had been generated using the MIRA antigen-specificity platform. Breadth was defined as the fraction of unique TCRs that were SARS-CoV-2-associated. Depth was defined as the fraction of total T cells that were SARS-CoV-2-associated. Using the MIRA data, each spike-specific TCR was mapped to the spike region that the TCR reacts to and placed in a CD4 or CD8 class. Log10-transformed breadth and depth values were compared by one-way ANOVA with Sidak's multiple comparisons tests. Drawn from immuneACCESS, this table holds only the in-frame rearrangements with V and J called that TCRdb kept. Clones are partly lost; checked studies trace under half to an unresolved V gene and leave the rest unexplained. The V and J calls and clone size were taken over from that table, and D and trimming were inferred from the DNA. The sample records approximately 150,000 clones, 87% of which are singletons. The ten biggest clones cover 2.6% of the sample.

Read against the paper, the sample's time point label means: baseline before first vaccination. Samples from vaccinated people were obtained from the UK trials COV001 and COV002, which included a single-blind randomized controlled phase 2/3 trial of AZD1222 (ChAdOx1 nCoV-19) in healthy adults. For TCRbeta chain sequencing, PBMC samples were collected from trial participants at day 0 and at day 28 after the second dose. Study-wide findings and limitations: Epitopes outside the regions mutated in the B.1.351 and B.1.1.7 variants were reportedly recognized by nearly half of the unique spike-specific TCRs. The 56-69-year group was small, and its depth increase did not reach significance, likely because of low power. The whole spike protein was spanned by vaccine-associated CD4 TCRs, and dominant responses were seen in regions 160-218 and 743-854. Participants were mostly white British and included more females than males, and it was suggested by the authors that clonal diversity may have been underestimated. A significant rise in spike-specific TCR breadth and depth was observed after two AZD1222 doses relative to day 0 and relative to MenACWY recipients. Because no samples from the day 14 peak response were available, repertoires could be characterized only after the peak T cell response. Conclusions about previously exposed vaccinees are limited because only a handful of AZD1222 recipients were SARS-CoV-2 seropositive at baseline.

Comment on this clone: Its antigen is currently not known. One base away there is no much larger clone; base qualities are not given.

CDR1 and CDR2 (MNHEY, SVGAGI) derive from the germline V gene. Measured from the cysteine to the phenylalanine, the CDR3 is 14 residues long. This entry keeps only the CDR3 DNA: 42 bases, framed from base 1. V is shortened by 0 bases, J by 2 bases, and the region joining them spans 7 bases. The chain is assembled from TRBV6-5 and TRBJ1-2; the D gene is unclear. The receptor was isolated from an adult in good health. This material consisted of peripheral blood, taken on day 0 of AZD1222 vaccination. The DNA sequence reads TGTGCCAGCAGTTACTCTCGTCAGAACTATGGCTACACCTTC. It is translated as CASSYSRQNYGYTF.